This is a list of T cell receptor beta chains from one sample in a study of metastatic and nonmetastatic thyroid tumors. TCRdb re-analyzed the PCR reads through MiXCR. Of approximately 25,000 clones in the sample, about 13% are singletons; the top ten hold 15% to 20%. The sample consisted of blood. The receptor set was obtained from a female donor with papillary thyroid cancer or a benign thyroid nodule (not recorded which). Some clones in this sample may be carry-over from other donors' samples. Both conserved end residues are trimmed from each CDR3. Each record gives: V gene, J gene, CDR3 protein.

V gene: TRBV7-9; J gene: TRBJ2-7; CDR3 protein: ASSSIPGLAGVIPYEQY
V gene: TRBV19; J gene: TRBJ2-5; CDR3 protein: ASRDYRQETQY
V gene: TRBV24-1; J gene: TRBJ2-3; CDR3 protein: ATSGSDADTQY
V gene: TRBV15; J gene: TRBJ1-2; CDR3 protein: ATSRDNGGNYGYT
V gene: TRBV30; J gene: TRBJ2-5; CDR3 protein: AWSTGTKETQY
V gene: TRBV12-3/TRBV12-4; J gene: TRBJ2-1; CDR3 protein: ASSLVSYNEQF
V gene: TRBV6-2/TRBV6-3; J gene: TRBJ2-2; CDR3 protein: ASSYEGYTGELF
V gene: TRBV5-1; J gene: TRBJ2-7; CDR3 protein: ASSLVGRGNYEQY
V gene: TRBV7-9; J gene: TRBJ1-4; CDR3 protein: ASSSLKGAYEKLF
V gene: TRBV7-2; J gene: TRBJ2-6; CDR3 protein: ASSLVGGRGSGANVLT
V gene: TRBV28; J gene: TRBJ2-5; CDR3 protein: ASSLGVLLGETQY
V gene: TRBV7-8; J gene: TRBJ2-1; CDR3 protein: ASSLGTFVPF
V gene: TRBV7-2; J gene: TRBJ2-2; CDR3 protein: ASSLWTSPNGELF
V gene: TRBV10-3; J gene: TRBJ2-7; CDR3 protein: AISQTSGTSSYEQY
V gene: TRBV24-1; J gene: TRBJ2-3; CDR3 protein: ATGGPTDTQY
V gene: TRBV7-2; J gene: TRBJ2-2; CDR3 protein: ASSGIRGRTGELF
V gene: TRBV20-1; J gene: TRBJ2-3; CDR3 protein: SARMTSGSTDTQY
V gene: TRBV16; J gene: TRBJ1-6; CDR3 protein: ASSQSKNHNSPLH
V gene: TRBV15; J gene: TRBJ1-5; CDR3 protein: ATRGDRLNQPQH
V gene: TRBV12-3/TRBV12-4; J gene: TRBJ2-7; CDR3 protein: ASSPRGASGYEQY
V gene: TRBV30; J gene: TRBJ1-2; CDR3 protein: AWRGEVRGNYGYT
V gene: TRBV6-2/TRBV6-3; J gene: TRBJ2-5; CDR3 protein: AISWILAAQETQY
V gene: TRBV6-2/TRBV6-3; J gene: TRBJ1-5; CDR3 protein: ASRRTEYSNQPQH
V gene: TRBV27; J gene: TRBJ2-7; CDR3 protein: ASRGQGSYEQY
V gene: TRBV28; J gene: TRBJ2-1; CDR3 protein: ASSLAGRIYNEQF
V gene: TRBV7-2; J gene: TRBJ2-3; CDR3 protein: ASSLRLAGGGPDTQY
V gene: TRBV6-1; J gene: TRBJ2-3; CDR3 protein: ATRTSGRRTDTQY
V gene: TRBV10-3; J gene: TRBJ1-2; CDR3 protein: AITNRDSGYT
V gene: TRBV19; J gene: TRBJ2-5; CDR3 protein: ASSIVSTGVETQY
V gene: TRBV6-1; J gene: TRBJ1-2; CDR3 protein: ASSEAADRGMGYT
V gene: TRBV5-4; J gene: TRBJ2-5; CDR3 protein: ASSLPSGQETQY
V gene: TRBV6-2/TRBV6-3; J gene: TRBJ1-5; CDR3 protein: ASRTRQGGQPQH
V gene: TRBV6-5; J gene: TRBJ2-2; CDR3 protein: ASSYSYRTGLAEKTGELF
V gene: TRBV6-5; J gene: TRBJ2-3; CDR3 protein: ASSHRGTSTDTQY
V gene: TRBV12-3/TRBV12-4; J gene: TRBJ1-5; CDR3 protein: ASSLTLNQPQH
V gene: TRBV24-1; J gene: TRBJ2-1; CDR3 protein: ATSVGSNEQF
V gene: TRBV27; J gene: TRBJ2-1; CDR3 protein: ASSSIDGRLGNEQF
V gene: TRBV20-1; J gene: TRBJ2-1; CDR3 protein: SAPVLQGGGDEQF
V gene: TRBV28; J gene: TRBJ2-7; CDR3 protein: ASSLVLDRGGYEQY
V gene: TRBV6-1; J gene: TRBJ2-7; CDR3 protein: ASSEALWLGTRAYEQY
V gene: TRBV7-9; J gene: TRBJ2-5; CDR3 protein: ASSREETQY
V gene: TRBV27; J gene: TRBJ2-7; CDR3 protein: ASSFNSRGEQY
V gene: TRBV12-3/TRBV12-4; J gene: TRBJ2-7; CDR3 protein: ASSSRGEQY
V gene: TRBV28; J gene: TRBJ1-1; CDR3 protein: ASSFPHGSCLNTEAF
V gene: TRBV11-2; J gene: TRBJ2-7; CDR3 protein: ASSLVAGGSSYEQY
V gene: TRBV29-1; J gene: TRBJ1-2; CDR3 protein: SVEFVGQGSYGYT
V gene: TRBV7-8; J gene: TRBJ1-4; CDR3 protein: ASSLARDPLGEKLF
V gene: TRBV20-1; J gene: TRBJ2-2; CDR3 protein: SARASNTGELF
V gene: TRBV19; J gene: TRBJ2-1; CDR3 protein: ASSNQLVTNEQF
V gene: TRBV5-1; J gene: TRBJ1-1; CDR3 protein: ASSGQGGGTEAF